This T cell receptor (beta chain) emerged from a study of T cell changes during pregnancy in multiple sclerosis (dated by TCRdb to between 2018 and 2021). Study-wide context: The study looked at changes in the T cell repertoire across pregnancy in women with multiple sclerosis.

Library preparation used the immunoSEQ multiplex PCR assay. TCRdb took over this immuneACCESS table, retaining in-frame rearrangements with V and J assigned. Such tables are incomplete; in checked studies, under half of the missing clones stem from an unresolved V gene, and the remainder is unexplained. The sample table contains 91,000 or so clones; only one count was recorded for 85% to 95% of them. Clones ranked in the top ten supply just over 2% of the sample. Note on this clone: Its antigen remains undetermined. No qualities accompany the bases; no much larger clone lies one base away.

In the germline V gene, CDR1 corresponds to SGHAT and CDR2 to FQNNGV. Inclusive of the bounding cysteine and phenylalanine, the CDR3 is 18 residues long. Just the 54-base CDR3 DNA is kept, in frame starting at base 1. After removal of 4 bases from V and 6 bases from J, the junction retains 12 bases not matched to a gene. Here the sequenced sample was peripheral blood, taken after pregnancy. Here the chain combines TRBV11-2 and TRBJ2-2, with 12 bases in between that match TRBD2. This sequence was found in a female donor with multiple sclerosis, enrolled in a pregnancy study. The CDR3 protein: CASSYRLAGGPKAGELFF. The DNA sequence reads TGTGCCAGCAGCTACAGGCTAGCGGGGGGGCCCAAAGCCGGGGAGCTGTTTTTT.